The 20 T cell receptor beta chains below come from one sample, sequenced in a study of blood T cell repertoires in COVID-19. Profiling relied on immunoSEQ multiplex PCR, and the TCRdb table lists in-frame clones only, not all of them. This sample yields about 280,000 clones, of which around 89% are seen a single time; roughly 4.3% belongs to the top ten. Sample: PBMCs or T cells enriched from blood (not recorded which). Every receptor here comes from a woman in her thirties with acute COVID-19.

CDR3 nucleotide sequence: TGTGCCAGCAGTGAACTTTGGACAGCGAACCTCTATGGCTACACCTTC. Translated, it gives CASSELWTANLYGYTF. This rearrangement joins TRBV6-1 to TRBJ1-2; tentatively, D is TRBD1 (6 bases). V dropped 2 bases and J dropped 4 bases, with 17 bases sitting between them. Germline CDR1 and CDR2: MNHNS and SASEGT. This CDR3 contains 16 residues.

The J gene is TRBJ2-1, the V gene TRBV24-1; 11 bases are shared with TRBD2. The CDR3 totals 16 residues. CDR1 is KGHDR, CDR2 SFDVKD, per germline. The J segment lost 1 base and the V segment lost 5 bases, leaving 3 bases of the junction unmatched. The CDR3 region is CATSGSSGRSYNEQFF. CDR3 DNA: TGTGCCACCAGTGGGTCTAGCGGGAGGTCCTACAATGAGCAGTTCTTC.

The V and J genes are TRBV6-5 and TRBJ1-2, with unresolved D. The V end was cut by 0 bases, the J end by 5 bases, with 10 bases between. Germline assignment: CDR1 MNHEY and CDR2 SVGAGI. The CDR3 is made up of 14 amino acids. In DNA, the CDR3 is TGTGCCAGCAGTTACTCGAATGGAGATTATGGCTACACCTTC. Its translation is CASSYSNGDYGYTF.

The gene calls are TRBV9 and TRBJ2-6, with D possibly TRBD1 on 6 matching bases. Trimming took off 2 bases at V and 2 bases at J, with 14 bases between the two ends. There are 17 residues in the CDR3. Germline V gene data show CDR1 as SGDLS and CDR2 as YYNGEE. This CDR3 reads CASSVGRGLAGANVLTF. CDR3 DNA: TGTGCCAGCAGCGTGGGCAGGGGCTTAGCTGGGGCCAACGTCCTGACTTTC.

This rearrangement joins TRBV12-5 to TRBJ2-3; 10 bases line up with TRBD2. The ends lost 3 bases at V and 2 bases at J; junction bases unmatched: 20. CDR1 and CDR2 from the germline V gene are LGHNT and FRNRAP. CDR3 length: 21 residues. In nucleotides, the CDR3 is TGTGCTAGTGGTTTTGGGTCAGAACTAGCGGGATATGGCGGGGACACAGATACGCAGTATTTT. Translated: CASGFGSELAGYGGDTDTQYF.

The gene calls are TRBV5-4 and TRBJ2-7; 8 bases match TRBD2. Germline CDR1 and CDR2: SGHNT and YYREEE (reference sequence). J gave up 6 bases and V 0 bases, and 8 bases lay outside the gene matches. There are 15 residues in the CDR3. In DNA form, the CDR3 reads TGTGCCAGCAGCTTGGGCCGCGCGGGAGGAAGCGAGCAGTACTTC. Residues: CASSLGRAGGSEQYF.

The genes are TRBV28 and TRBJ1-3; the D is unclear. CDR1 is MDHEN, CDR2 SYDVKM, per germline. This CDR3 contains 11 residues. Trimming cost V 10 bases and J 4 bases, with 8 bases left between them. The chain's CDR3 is CAIQTGNTIYF. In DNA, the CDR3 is TGTGCCATCCAGACAGGAAACACCATATATTTT. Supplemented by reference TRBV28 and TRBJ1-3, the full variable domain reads DVKVTQSSRYLVKRTGEKVFLECVQDMDHENMFWYRQDPGLGLRLIYFSYDVKMKEKGDIPEGYSVSREKKERFSLILESASTNQTSMYLCAIQTGNTIYFGEGSWLTVV.

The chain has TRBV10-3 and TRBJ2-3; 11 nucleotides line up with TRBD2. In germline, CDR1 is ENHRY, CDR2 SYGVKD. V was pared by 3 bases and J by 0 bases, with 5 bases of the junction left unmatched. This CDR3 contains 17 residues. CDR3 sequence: CAISEPGLAVSTDTQYF. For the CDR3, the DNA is TGTGCCATCAGTGAACCGGGACTAGCGGTTAGCACAGATACGCAGTATTTT.

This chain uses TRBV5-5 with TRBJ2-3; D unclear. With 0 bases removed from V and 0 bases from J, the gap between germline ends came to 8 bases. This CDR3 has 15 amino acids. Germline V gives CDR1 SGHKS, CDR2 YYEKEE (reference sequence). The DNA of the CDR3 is TGTGCCAGCAGCTTGGGACTGACGAGCACAGATACGCAGTATTTT. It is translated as CASSLGLTSTDTQYF.

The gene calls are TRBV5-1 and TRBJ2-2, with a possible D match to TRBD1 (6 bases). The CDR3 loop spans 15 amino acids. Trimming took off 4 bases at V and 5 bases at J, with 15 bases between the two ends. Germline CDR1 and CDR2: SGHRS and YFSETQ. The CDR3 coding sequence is TGCGCCAGCAGCCGGATTACAGGGAATACCGGGGAGCTGTTTTTT. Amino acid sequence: CASSRITGNTGELFF.

Here the CDR3 reads CASSFTDRVGYGYTF. The CDR3 coding sequence is TGTGCCAGCAGTTTTACTGACAGAGTAGGCTATGGCTACACCTTC. This chain connects TRBV28 to TRBJ1-2, with TRBD1 as a possible D gene (5 bases). This CDR3 has 15 amino acids. Trimming removed 3 bases at V and 4 bases at J, with 15 bases between. Germline V lookup: CDR1 MDHEN, CDR2 SYDVKM.

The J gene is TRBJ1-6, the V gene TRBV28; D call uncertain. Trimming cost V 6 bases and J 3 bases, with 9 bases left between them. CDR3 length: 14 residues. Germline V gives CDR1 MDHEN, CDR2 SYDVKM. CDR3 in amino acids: CASRELLYNSPLHF. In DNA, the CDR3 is TGTGCCAGCAGGGAGCTCCTCTATAATTCACCCCTCCACTTT. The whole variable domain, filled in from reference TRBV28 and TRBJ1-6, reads DVKVTQSSRYLVKRTGEKVFLECVQDMDHENMFWYRQDPGLGLRLIYFSYDVKMKEKGDIPEGYSVSREKKERFSLILESASTNQTSMYLCASRELLYNSPLHFGNGTRLTVT.

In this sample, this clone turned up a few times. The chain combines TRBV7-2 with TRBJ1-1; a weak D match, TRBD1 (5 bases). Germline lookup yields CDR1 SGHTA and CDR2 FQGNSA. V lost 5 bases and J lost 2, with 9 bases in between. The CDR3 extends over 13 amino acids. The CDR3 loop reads CASSRQGNTEAFF. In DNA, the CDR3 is TGTGCCAGCAGCCGTCAGGGTAACACTGAAGCTTTCTTT. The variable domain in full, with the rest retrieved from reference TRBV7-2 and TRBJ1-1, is GAGVSQSPSNKVTEKGKDVELRCDPISGHTALYWYRQSLGQGLEFLIYFQGNSAPDKSGLPSDRFSAERTGGSVSTLTIQRTQQEDSAVYLCASSRQGNTEAFFGQGTRLTVV.

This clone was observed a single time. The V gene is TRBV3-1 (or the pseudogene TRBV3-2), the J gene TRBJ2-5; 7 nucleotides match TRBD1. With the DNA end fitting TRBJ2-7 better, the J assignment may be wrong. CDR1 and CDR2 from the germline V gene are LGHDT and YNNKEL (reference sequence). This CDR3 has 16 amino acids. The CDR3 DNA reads TGTGCCAGCAGCCAAGGAACAGGGGACCTCTCCTACGAGCAGTACTTC. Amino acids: CASSQGTGDLSYEQYF.

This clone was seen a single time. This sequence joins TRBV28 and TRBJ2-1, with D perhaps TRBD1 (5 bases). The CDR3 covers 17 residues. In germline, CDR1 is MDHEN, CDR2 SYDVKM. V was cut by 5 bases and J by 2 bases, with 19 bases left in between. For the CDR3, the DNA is TGTGCCAGCAGTCCCTCCGCAGGGAAGGAACCCTACAATGAGCAGTTCTTC. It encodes CASSPSAGKEPYNEQFF.

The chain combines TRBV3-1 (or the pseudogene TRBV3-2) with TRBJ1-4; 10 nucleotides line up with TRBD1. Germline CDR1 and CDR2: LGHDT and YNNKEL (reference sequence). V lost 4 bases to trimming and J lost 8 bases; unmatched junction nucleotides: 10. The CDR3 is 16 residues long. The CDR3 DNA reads TGTGCCAGCAGCCTGATCGACAGGGGGCTAGAGGAAAAACTGTTTTTT. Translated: CASSLIDRGLEEKLFF.

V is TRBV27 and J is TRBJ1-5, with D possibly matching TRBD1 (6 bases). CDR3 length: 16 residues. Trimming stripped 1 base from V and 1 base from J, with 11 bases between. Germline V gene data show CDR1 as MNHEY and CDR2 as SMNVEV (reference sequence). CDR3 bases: TGTGCCAGCAGTTTATGGGGGGGCGTCAGCAATCAGCCCCAGCATTTT. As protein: CASSLWGGVSNQPQHF.

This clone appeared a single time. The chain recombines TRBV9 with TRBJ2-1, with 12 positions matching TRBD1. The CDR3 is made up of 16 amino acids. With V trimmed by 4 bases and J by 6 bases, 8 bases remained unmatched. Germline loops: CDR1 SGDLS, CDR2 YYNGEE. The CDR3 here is CASSQGTGGRTNEQFF. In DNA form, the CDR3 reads TGTGCCAGCAGCCAAGGGACAGGGGGCCGAACCAATGAGCAGTTCTTC.

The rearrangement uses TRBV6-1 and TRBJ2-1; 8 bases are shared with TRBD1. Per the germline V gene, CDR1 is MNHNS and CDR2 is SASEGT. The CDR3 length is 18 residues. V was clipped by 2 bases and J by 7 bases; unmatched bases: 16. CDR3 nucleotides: TGTGCCAGCAGTGAATGGGGCTTCGACAGGGGAACTTTGAATGAGCAGTTCTTC. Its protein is CASSEWGFDRGTLNEQFF.

The CDR3 sequence: CASSPGTGSSYEQYF. The CDR3 region has the DNA TGTGCCAGCTCCCCCGGGACAGGAAGCTCCTACGAGCAGTACTTC. This chain uses TRBV18 with TRBJ2-7; 8 bases map to TRBD1. CDR1 KGHSH and CDR2 LQKENI come from the germline V gene. The CDR3 extends over 15 amino acids. V lost 6 bases, J lost 0 bases, and 7 bases stayed unmatched.